This T cell receptor beta chain was obtained from a study of blood T cell repertoires in COVID-19. About the study: Sites across the United States, Italy and Spain contributed samples from acute and convalescent COVID-19. Sources were T cells, B-cell-depleted T cells, or PBMCs; the material itself was cDNA or gDNA.

The length of the CDR3 is 12 residues. V lost 4 bases to trimming and J lost 5 bases, with 9 bases between them. Germline V gene lookup returns CDR1 SGHKS and CDR2 YYEKEE (reference sequence). Measured with immunoSEQ multiplex PCR; TCRdb has only the in-frame clones, and not every one. The profile shows roughly 200,000 clones, about nine tenths of them singletons. The clonotype comes from a man in his late teens or twenties with active or convalescent COVID-19. Sequenced input: peripheral blood. The V call is TRBV5-5, the J call TRBJ2-5; D may be TRBD2 (5 bases). The CDR3 region has the DNA TGTGCCAGCAGCGGAGGTTGGGAGACCCAGTACTTC. Translating gives CASSGGWETQYF.